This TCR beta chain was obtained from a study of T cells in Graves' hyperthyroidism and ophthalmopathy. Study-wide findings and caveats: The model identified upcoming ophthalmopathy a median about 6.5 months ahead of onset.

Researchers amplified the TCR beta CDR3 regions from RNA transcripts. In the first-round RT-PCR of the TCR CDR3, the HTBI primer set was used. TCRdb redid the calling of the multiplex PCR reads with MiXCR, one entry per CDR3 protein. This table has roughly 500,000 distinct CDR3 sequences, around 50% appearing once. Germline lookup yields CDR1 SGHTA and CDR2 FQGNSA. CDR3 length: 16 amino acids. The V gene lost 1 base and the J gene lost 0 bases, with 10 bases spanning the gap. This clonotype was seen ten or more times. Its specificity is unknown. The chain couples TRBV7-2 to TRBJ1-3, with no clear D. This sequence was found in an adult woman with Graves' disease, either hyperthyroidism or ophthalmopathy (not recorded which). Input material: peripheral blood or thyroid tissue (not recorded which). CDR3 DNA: TGTGCCAGCAGCTTAGATGGCCACTTCTCTGGAAACACCATATATTTT. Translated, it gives CASSLDGHFSGNTIYF. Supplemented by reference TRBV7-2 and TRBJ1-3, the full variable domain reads GAGVSQSPSNKVTEKGKDVELRCDPISGHTALYWYRQSLGQGLEFLIYFQGNSAPDKSGLPSDRFSAERTGGSVSTLTIQRTQQEDSAVYLCASSLDGHFSGNTIYFGEGSWLTVV.